A selection of T cell receptor beta chains follows, all from one sample in a study of blood T cell repertoires in COVID-19. TCRdb keeps only in-frame clones here, not all; method: immunoSEQ multiplex PCR. The sample contains fewer than 150,000 clones, over 75% of which appear only once. Sequenced sample: peripheral blood. The receptors derive from a man aged 50 to 60 with acute or convalescent COVID-19. Both conserved end residues are part of each CDR3. A D gene is named only where the DNA matches it firmly. Expanded clones get a size class; other rows say once, few or many, or leave the size out.

d_gene | abundance | j_gene | v_gene | CDR3nt | CDR3aa
. | . | TRBJ1-6 | TRBV6-1 | TGTGCCAGCAGTGAGCAGGGTCGAAATTCACCCCTCCACTTT | CASSEQGRNSPLHF
. | medium-sized | TRBJ2-2 | TRBV19 | TGTGCCAGCCAAGAACTAAACACCGGGGAGCTGTTTTTT | CASQELNTGELFF
TRBD2 | . | TRBJ2-5 | TRBV4-1 | TGCGCCAGCAGCCAAGCTGGGACTAGCGGGAGTGGGGTAGAGACCCAGTACTTC | CASSQAGTSGSGVETQYF
TRBD1 | once | TRBJ1-5 | TRBV19 | TGTGCCAGTAGTAGGTTTCAGGGGGCGAAGAGCAATCAGCCCCAGCATTTT | CASSRFQGAKSNQPQHF
TRBD1 | few | TRBJ1-4 | TRBV6-5 | TGTGCCAGCAAGATAGGGGGCGCGGGAGAAAAACTGTTTTTT | CASKIGGAGEKLFF
TRBD2 | once | TRBJ2-7 | TRBV4-1 | TGCGCCAGCAGCCAAGGGAGCGGGGGCTCCTACGAGCAGTACTTC | CASSQGSGGSYEQYF
TRBD2 | once | TRBJ2-2 | TRBV5-5 | TGTGCCAGCACCCGGACCCCTCGAGGCGGGAGGGCCCCCGGGGAGCTGTTTTTT | CASTRTPRGGRAPGELFF
TRBD1 | few | TRBJ1-5 | TRBV19 | TGTGCCAGTAGTCTGGGACAGGCTCCCTTTAGCAATCAGCCCCAGCATTTT | CASSLGQAPFSNQPQHF
TRBD1 | . | TRBJ1-2 | TRBV15 | TGTGCCACCAGCAGAGATCCACAGGGGCCGTACTATGGCTACACCTTC | CATSRDPQGPYYGYTF
TRBD2 | . | TRBJ2-3 | TRBV10-3 | TGTGCCATCACCCGACTAGCGGGGGGAGATACGCAGTATTTT | CAITRLAGGDTQYF
. | . | TRBJ2-3 | TRBV15 | TGTGCCACCAGCAGAAATCCTATTACAGGAGCACACACTTCGGATACGCAGTATTTT | CATSRNPITGAHTSDTQYF